A selection of T cell receptor beta chains follows, all from one sample in a study of control samples from healthy donors and cancer patients. Some clones are missing from TCRdb's copy, which holds only in-frame ones; the method was immunoSEQ multiplex PCR. The data hold about 150,000 clones, with about 94% observed a single time. Sequenced input: blood. These receptors originate from a middle-aged man in good health. Both conserved end residues are trimmed from each CDR3. Each record gives: J gene, V gene, CDR3 protein.

TRBJ2-7 TRBV29-1 SVERVAGSSYEQY
TRBJ1-2 TRBV6-5 ASEDTRYYYGYT
TRBJ1-5 TRBV9 ASSVGVGSNQPQH
TRBJ2-3 TRBV5-1 ASSPPRGGGTDTQY
TRBJ1-2 TRBV28 ASSLGQGKKYGYT
TRBJ1-2 TRBV19 ASTPPPWQDQNYGYT
TRBJ1-2 TRBV9 ASSVVGSNYGYT
TRBJ1-2 TRBV4-3 ASSQARTGSFYGYT
TRBJ1-5 TRBV7-9 ASSLGRDQPQH
TRBJ1-4 TRBV5-1 ASSLDGEKLF
TRBJ1-5 TRBV27 ASSPRRSNQPQH
TRBJ1-1 TRBV14 ASSRDSWTEAF
TRBJ2-2 TRBV18 ASSPPFQGAGELF
TRBJ1-2 TRBV7-9 ASSLDVADNYGYT
TRBJ1-6 TRBV14 ASSQEGTWVGSPLH
TRBJ1-2 TRBV6-5 ASGQGLSLYGYT
TRBJ1-1 TRBV18 ASSPLKDSTEAF
TRBJ1-6 TRBV6-4 ASSIQALLDSPLH
TRBJ1-2 TRBV27 ASSQQGWQGYT
TRBJ1-1 TRBV9 ASSVVDSMNTEAF
TRBJ1-2 TRBV7-9 ASSPILYGYT
TRBJ1-5 TRBV6-6 ATKNRGSERDQPQH